This record concerns one T cell receptor (beta chain) sequence. The antigen is undetermined. CDR1 MNHEY and CDR2 SMNVEV come from the germline V gene (reference sequence). CDR3 size: 13 residues. The V end was cut by 2 bases, the J end by 7 bases, with 11 bases between. Repertoires were generated with immunoSEQ multiplex PCR, while TCRdb's copy carries only in-frame clones and drops some. The table has 80,000 to 100,000 clones, around 90% seen once. Chemo-refractory metastatic non-small-cell lung cancer patients received focal radiation with ipilimumab CTLA-4 blockade. This sample is drawn from a study of radiotherapy plus CTLA-4 blockade in lung cancer. Study context: Disease control was present in under 35% of patients, and objective responses in 15% to 20%.

Whole-study findings and limits: Together with interferon-beta, which increased in serum after radiation, early dynamic changes in blood T cell clones were reportedly the best predictors of response. Blood TCR clones of tumor origin expanded after radiotherapy plus ipilimumab.

This chain links TRBV27 with TRBJ1-1, with a weak D call TRBD1 (6 bases). The sample here was peripheral blood, taken from a patient treated with radiotherapy plus ipilimumab. This receptor was taken from a human donor with non-small cell lung cancer that progressed on radiotherapy plus ipilimumab. The CDR3 here is CASSLMGAREAFF. The CDR3 bases are TGTGCCAGCAGTTTAATGGGGGCGCGTGAAGCTTTCTTT.